The clone carrying this T cell receptor (beta chain) occurred many times. The target antigen is unknown. This sample was taken from a study of T cell repertoires in cytomegalovirus infection. Study information: Carrying CMV and the relevant HLA type showed in public TCR beta signatures.

Study outcomes and limitations: HLA-C-restricted TCR beta clonotypes specific for CMV led the ex vivo response.

The CDR3 sequence is 17 residues long. Trimming removed 5 bases from V and 6 bases from J; junction bases left unmatched: 11. MiXCR, applied by TCRdb to the reads, yields one record per CDR3 protein. This sample has 560,000 or so distinct CDR3 sequences; approximately 15% occur once, and the top ten carry 20% to 30%. The sample consisted of CD8+ T cells from PBMCs. The TCR sequence derives from a human donor in good health (CMV status not recorded). Some clones in this sample may be carry-over from other donors' samples. The chain joins TRBV12-3 or TRBV12-4 to TRBJ2-1; the match to TRBD2 covers 12 bases. The CDR3 DNA reads TGTGCCAGCAGTCCCCCGACTAGCGGGGGTGATCGCAATGAGCAGTTCTTC. Encoded protein: CASSPPTSGGDRNEQFF.